Reported below is one T cell receptor beta chain. Its antigen is as yet unknown. This specimen comes from a study of T cell responses to AZD1222 COVID-19 vaccine. General study findings and limits: At 160-218 and 743-854, vaccine-associated CD4 TCRs were dominant, and they spanned spike.

The data were produced by immunoSEQ multiplex PCR, yet TCRdb's version contains in-frame clones alone and is incomplete. Here the sample spans fewer than 150,000 clones, approximately 88% being singletons. Per the germline V gene, CDR1 is KGHDR and CDR2 is SFDVKD. Trimming took off 1 base at V and 9 bases at J, with 7 bases between the two ends. This CDR3 spans 12 amino acids. The receptor's source is an adult in good health. The rearrangement uses TRBV24-1 and TRBJ2-3, with a possible D match to TRBD2 (5 bases). Material: peripheral blood, obtained on day 0 of AZD1222 vaccination. The CDR3 sequence: CATSDLTGTQYF. The CDR3 coding sequence is TGTGCCACCAGTGATTTAACGGGGACGCAGTATTTT.